The present TCR beta chain was sequenced within a study of immune heterogeneity within non-small cell lung tumors. Study background: Tumors were classified as 4 squamous cell carcinomas, approximately nine non-squamous carcinomas and 1 not otherwise specified.

Multiplex PCR with 32 V and 13 J primers amplified TCR beta CDR3. TCRdb re-called the multiplex PCR reads with MiXCR, one entry per CDR3 protein. This sample has 9,000 to 13,000 distinct CDR3 sequences; less than 30% occur once, and the top ten carry approximately 12%. This clonotype was recorded many times. Template came from bulk tumor genomic DNA, at 550 to 700 ng per sample. Surgical sampling yielded several biopsies per primary tumor (spaced far apart). Untreated, newly diagnosed non-small cell lung cancer patients underwent curative surgery. Donor patients had newly diagnosed non-small cell lung cancer and were having surgery with curative intent. V was trimmed by 3 bases and J by 1 base, leaving 15 bases between them. The CDR3 extends over 17 amino acids. Germline V lookup: CDR1 KGHSH, CDR2 LQKENI.

The source is a man over 45 with non-small cell lung cancer. This sequence joins TRBV18 and TRBJ2-2, with a weak D call TRBD2 (6 bases). The sequencing input was lung tumor tissue. CDR3 sequence: CASSPVQRAENTGELFF. DNA for the CDR3: TGTGCCAGCTCACCGGTACAGCGGGCCGAGAACACCGGGGAGCTGTTTTTT.